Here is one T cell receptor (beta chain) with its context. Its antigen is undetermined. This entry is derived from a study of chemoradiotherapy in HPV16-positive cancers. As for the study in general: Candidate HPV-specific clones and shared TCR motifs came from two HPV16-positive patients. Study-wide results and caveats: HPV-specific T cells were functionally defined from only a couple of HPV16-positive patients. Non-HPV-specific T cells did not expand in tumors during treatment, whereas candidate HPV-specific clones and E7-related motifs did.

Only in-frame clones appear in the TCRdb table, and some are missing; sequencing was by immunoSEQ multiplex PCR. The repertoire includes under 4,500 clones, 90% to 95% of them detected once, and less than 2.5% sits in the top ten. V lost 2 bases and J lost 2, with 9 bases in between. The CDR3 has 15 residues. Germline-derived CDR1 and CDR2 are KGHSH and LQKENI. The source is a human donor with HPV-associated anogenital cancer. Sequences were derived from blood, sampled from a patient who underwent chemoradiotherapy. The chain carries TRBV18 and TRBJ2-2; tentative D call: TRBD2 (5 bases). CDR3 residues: CASSPARGNTGELFF. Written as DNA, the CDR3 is TGTGCCAGCTCACCAGCCCGGGGAAACACCGGGGAGCTGTTTTTT.